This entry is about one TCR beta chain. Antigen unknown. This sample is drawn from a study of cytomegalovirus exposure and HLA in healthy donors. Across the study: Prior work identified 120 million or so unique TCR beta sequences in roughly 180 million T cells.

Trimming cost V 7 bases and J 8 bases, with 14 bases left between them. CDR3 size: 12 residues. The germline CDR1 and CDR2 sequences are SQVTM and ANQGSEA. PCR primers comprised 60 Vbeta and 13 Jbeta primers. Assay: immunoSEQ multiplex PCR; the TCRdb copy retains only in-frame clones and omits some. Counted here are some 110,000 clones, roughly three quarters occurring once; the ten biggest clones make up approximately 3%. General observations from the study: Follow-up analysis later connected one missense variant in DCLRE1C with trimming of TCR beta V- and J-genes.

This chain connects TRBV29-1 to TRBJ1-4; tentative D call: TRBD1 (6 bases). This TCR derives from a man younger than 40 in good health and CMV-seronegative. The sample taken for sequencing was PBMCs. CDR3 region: CSGRGLREKLFF. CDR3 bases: TGCAGCGGCAGGGGACTAAGGGAAAAACTGTTTTTT. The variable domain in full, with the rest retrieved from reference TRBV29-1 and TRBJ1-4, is SAVISQKPSRDICQRGTSLTIQCQVDSQVTMMFWYRQQPGQSLTLIATANQGSEATYESGFVIDKFPISRPNLTFSTLTVSNMSPEDSSIYLCSGRGLREKLFFGSGTQLSVL.